This TCR beta chain was sequenced during a study of beta chain features in type 1 diabetes. Study-wide context: Sorted cells, 90 million to 130 million in number, were examined across all samples. Notes on the study in general: Researchers report that Type 1 diabetes patients had moderately but significantly shorter TCRB CDR3s across all four CD4+ subsets. A pattern of fewer insertions and more deletions at VDJ junctions was seen in type 1 diabetes patients.

The CDR3 is 16 amino acids. Trimming cost V 4 bases and J 4 bases; bases outside gene matches: 11. Germline values: CDR1 SGHDT, CDR2 YYEEEE. Only a few counts were recorded for this clone. Its antigen is not known. Only one heparinised blood draw was taken per donor, and its volume averaged about 120 mL. Based on CD45RO/CCR7/CD25/CD127/CD95/CD27, CD4+ regulatory, stem cell-like memory, naive and central memory cells were sorted. Expressed TCRB transcripts were sequenced because the entire RNA isolate underwent reverse transcription. The protocol was immunoSEQ multiplex PCR, while the TCRdb copy is restricted to in-frame clones and leaves out a portion. The repertoire holds 300,000 to 350,000 clones, with over 7% as singletons.

The specimen was central memory CD4+ T cells from blood. This sequence originates from a man younger than 45 with type 1 diabetes. The rearrangement links TRBV5-6 to TRBJ2-3, with TRBD1 identical over 8 bases. The CDR3: CASSVTGGNVPDTQYF. CDR3 bases: TGTGCCAGCAGCGTCACAGGGGGGAATGTCCCAGATACGCAGTATTTT.